These 32 T cell receptor beta chains share one sample of origin, sequenced in a study of neoadjuvant anti-PD-1 for oral cavity cancer (dated by TCRdb to about 2021). Read against the paper, the sample's time point label means: before neoadjuvant nivolumab. Receptor libraries were prepared by the immunoSEQ multiplex PCR assay. The immuneACCESS repertoire file appears here via TCRdb, limited to in-frame rearrangements. These files lack a portion of the clones; in checked studies, under half of the deficit traces to unresolved V genes, and the cause of the others is not known. Across this sample there are approximately 7,400 clones, with around 48% seen only once. Of the sample, about 11% falls within the top ten clones. Here the sequenced sample was tumor tissue, taken before nivolumab (anti-PD-1) treatment. The receptors originated from a person between 35 and 79 years old with oral cavity squamous cell carcinoma.

The chain uses TRBV27 and TRBJ2-7, with D uncertain. CDR3 length: 15 amino acids. With 9 bases removed from V and 2 bases from J, the gap between germline ends came to 20 bases. CDR1 and CDR2 from the germline V gene are MNHEY and SMNVEV (reference sequence). DNA for the CDR3: TGTGCCAGTAGTGGATCCGGGCGCATACCCTACGAGCAGTACTTC. The encoded protein is CASSGSGRIPYEQYF.

The rearrangement links TRBV7-2 to TRBJ2-7; unclear D gene. This CDR3 contains 19 residues. V was cut by 2 bases and J by 0 bases, with 23 bases left in between. Germline CDR1 is SGHTA and CDR2 is FQGNSA. The CDR3 nucleotides are TGTGCCAGCAGCTTAAGGTTGGTTCAACCACTCCCCTTCTCCTACGAGCAGTACTTC. Protein product: CASSLRLVQPLPFSYEQYF.

The chain carries TRBV11-3 and TRBJ2-2; the D gene is possibly TRBD1 (6 bases). The CDR3 is 16 amino acids. Germline lookup yields CDR1 SGHNT and CDR2 YENEEA. Trimming removed 3 bases at V and 0 bases at J, with 11 bases between. DNA for the CDR3: TGTGCCAGCAGCTTGACCGGGACATCGAACACCGGGGAGCTGTTTTTT. Protein sequence: CASSLTGTSNTGELFF.

The chain links TRBV28 to TRBJ2-3; D uncertain. The germline gives CDR1 MDHEN, CDR2 SYDVKM. Trimming removed 2 bases from V and 0 bases from J, with 12 bases in between. CDR3 length: 16 residues. CDR3 amino acids: CASSLGVKGSTDTQYF. CDR3 DNA sequence: TGTGCCAGCAGTTTAGGGGTTAAGGGTAGCACAGATACGCAGTATTTT.

The genes are TRBV28 and TRBJ2-3; TRBD2 agrees at 9 bases. V lost 5 bases to trimming and J lost 2 bases; unmatched junction nucleotides: 11. The CDR3 totals 17 residues. Germline assignment: CDR1 MDHEN and CDR2 SYDVKM. CDR3: CASSPSAGGGPTDTQYF. In nucleotides, the CDR3 is TGTGCCAGCAGTCCTTCCGCGGGAGGGGGCCCCACAGATACGCAGTATTTT.

This sequence joins TRBV28 and TRBJ2-2, with 10 bases matching TRBD2. Losses at the gene ends were 3 bases for V and 1 base for J; bases not matched to a gene: 17. The CDR3 sequence is 21 residues long. Germline CDR1 MDHEN, CDR2 SYDVKM. CDR3 sequence: CASSFPSLGSGRDRNTGELFF. As DNA, the CDR3 is TGTGCCAGCAGTTTCCCCTCCCTAGGGAGCGGGAGGGATAGGAACACCGGGGAGCTGTTTTTT.

The chain has TRBV20-1 and TRBJ2-7, with D unclear. Germline V CDR1 and CDR2: DFQATT, SNEGSKA (reference sequence). Trimming shortened V by 3 bases and J by 3 bases, and 6 bases separated the two germline ends. CDR3 size: 11 residues. The CDR3 DNA reads as TGCAGTGCTAGTCCGAACTACGAGCAGTACTTC. Translating it yields CSASPNYEQYF.

In its sample, this clone is medium-sized. V usage is TRBV12-5 and J usage is TRBJ2-1; 10 nucleotides match TRBD1. V gave up 3 bases and J gave up 6 bases; unmatched junction bases: 14. The CDR3 totals 18 residues. Looked up from germline, CDR1 is LGHNT and CDR2 is FRNRAP. As DNA, the CDR3 is TGTGCTAGTGGTTTCTCTCCTTCCGGGACAGGGGAGTCCAATGAGCAGTTCTTC. Its translation is CASGFSPSGTGESNEQFF.

This clone was seen a handful of times. J is TRBJ2-3 and V is TRBV5-1; D unclear. This CDR3 is built from 12 residues. Germline V gives CDR1 SGHRS, CDR2 YFSETQ. V was clipped by 2 bases and J by 4 bases, with 5 bases between them. CDR3: CASSFPPDTQYF. CDR3 DNA sequence: TGCGCCAGCAGCTTCCCCCCAGATACGCAGTATTTT.

J is TRBJ2-3 and V is TRBV27, with D uncertain. The V gene lost 6 bases and the J gene lost 3 bases, with 16 bases spanning the gap. Germline CDR1 MNHEY, CDR2 SMNVEV (reference sequence). The CDR3 contains 15 residues. The CDR3 DNA is TGTGCCAGCAGACTTACCTTTAGGGTGACAGATACGCAGTATTTT. Translated, it gives CASRLTFRVTDTQYF.

The V gene is TRBV6-6, the J gene TRBJ1-1; no definite D call. Trimming stripped 6 bases from V and 1 base from J, with 12 bases between. This CDR3 spans 14 amino acids. The V gene's germline CDR1 is MNHNY and CDR2 SVGAGI (reference sequence). The CDR3 nucleotides read TGTGCCAGCAGCCCCGGGGTCCCGAACACTGAAGCTTTCTTT. Protein product: CASSPGVPNTEAFF.

This clone was observed a few times. The chain recombines TRBV4-1 with TRBJ2-7; 8 bases match TRBD2. The junction had 13 bases not matched to a gene; V was cut back by 3 bases and J by 3 bases. CDR1 is MGHRA and CDR2 is YSYEKL in the germline V gene. This CDR3 contains 17 residues. This CDR3 reads CASSHPGQPGLVYEQYF. The CDR3 DNA is TGCGCCAGCAGCCACCCCGGACAGCCGGGACTAGTCTACGAGCAGTACTTC.

This chain links TRBV18 with TRBJ2-1; 11 bases fit TRBD1. This CDR3 has 16 amino acids. J was trimmed by 5 bases and V by 6 bases; bases with no gene match: 9. Germline V gives CDR1 KGHSH, CDR2 LQKENI. Here the CDR3 DNA reads TGTGCCAGCTCTCCCTACGGACAGGGGGCCGACAATGAGCAGTTCTTC. It translates to CASSPYGQGADNEQFF. Full variable domain (missing parts from reference TRBV18 and TRBJ2-1): NAGVMQNPRHLVRRRGQEARLRCSPMKGHSHVYWYRQLPEEGLKFMVYLQKENIIDESGMPKERFSAEFPKEGPSILRIQQVVRGDSAAYFCASSPYGQGADNEQFFGPGTRLTVL.

The chain combines TRBV7-8 with TRBJ1-4; D perhaps matches TRBD1 (6 bases). The CDR3 runs 15 residues. Germline assignment: CDR1 SGHVS and CDR2 FQNEAQ. The V end lost 5 bases, the J end lost 4 bases, and 14 bases lay between the germline ends. Here the CDR3 reads CASSARQGFNEKLFF. The CDR3 region has the DNA TGTGCCAGCAGCGCGCGCCAGGGGTTTAATGAAAAACTGTTTTTT.

This clone has more than one count but fewer than ten. The rearrangement joins TRBV6-1 to TRBJ2-7; D call uncertain. CDR3 length: 12 residues. Between the trimmed V and J ends, which lost 7 bases and 2 bases, there was a span of 9 bases. Germline CDR1 is MNHNS and CDR2 is SASEGT. The chain's CDR3 is CASITLTYEQYF. The CDR3 DNA sequence: TGTGCCAGCATTACTCTTACCTACGAGCAGTACTTC.

In this sample, this clone turned up a few times. The chain joins TRBV11-2 to TRBJ2-7; tentatively, D is TRBD1 (6 bases). Germline CDR1 is SGHAT and CDR2 is FQNNGV. There are 14 residues in the CDR3. V lost 5 bases, J lost 1 base, and 12 bases lay in between. The CDR3, as DNA: TGTGCCAGCAGCACTCCGGGACAATCCTACGAGCAGTACTTC. Translation gives CASSTPGQSYEQYF.

J is TRBJ1-4 and V is TRBV29-1; TRBD1 is a possible D gene (5 bases). This CDR3 has 15 amino acids. Germline CDR1 is SQVTM and CDR2 is ANQGSEA. V lost 3 bases, J lost 6 bases, and 17 bases lay in between. The CDR3: CSVDYAGDADEKLFF. The CDR3 DNA follows: TGCAGCGTTGACTACGCGGGGGACGCGGATGAAAAACTGTTTTTT. The full variable domain, rest sourced from reference TRBV29-1 and TRBJ1-4, is SAVISQKPSRDICQRGTSLTIQCQVDSQVTMMFWYRQQPGQSLTLIATANQGSEATYESGFVIDKFPISRPNLTFSTLTVSNMSPEDSSIYLCSVDYAGDADEKLFFGSGTQLSVL.

V is TRBV5-1 and J is TRBJ2-3; 15 bases are shared with TRBD2. The CDR3 contains 20 residues. Looked up from germline, CDR1 is SGHRS and CDR2 is YFSETQ. After removal of 3 bases from V and 2 bases from J, the junction contained 13 bases not matched to a gene. CDR3 DNA sequence: TGCGCCAGCAGCTCCTTCCCAGGACTAGCGGGAGGGCCTCCCACAGATACGCAGTATTTT. Translated: CASSSFPGLAGGPPTDTQYF. The full variable domain, rest sourced from reference TRBV5-1 and TRBJ2-3, is KAGVTQTPRYLIKTRGQQVTLSCSPISGHRSVSWYQQTPGQGLQFLFEYFSETQRNKGNFPGRFSGRQFSNSRSEMNVSTLELGDSALYLCASSSFPGLAGGPPTDTQYFGPGTRLTVL.

This clone turned up a few times. The V gene is TRBV29-1, the J gene TRBJ1-2, with D possibly TRBD1 on 5 matching bases. Germline CDR1 and CDR2: SQVTM and ANQGSEA. The germline V and J ends were trimmed by 7 bases and 3 bases, with 18 bases remaining between them. There are 14 residues in the CDR3. CDR3: CSAQSGTEDYGYTF. DNA for the CDR3: TGCAGCGCCCAATCCGGGACGGAAGACTATGGCTACACCTTC.

The J gene is TRBJ2-5, the V gene TRBV11-2; D may be TRBD1 or TRBD2 (5 bases each). CDR1 and CDR2 (germline): SGHAT, FQNNGV. The CDR3 runs to 15 residues. Trimming shortened V by 1 base and J by 6 bases, and 15 bases separated the two germline ends. CDR3 nucleotides: TGTGCCAGCAGCTTAGGGGGGACCATTCAAAAGACCCAGTACTTC. This translates into CASSLGGTIQKTQYF.

The table lists this clone with a few counts. This chain connects TRBV20-1 to TRBJ2-2; D not resolved. Germline V lookup: CDR1 DFQATT, CDR2 SNEGSKA (reference sequence). The length of the CDR3 is 11 residues. The V and J ends lost 4 bases and 5 bases respectively, with 5 bases between them. The CDR3 region is CSAKGTGELFF. The CDR3 DNA follows: TGCAGTGCTAAAGGAACCGGGGAGCTGTTTTTT.

The chain employs TRBV5-1 and TRBJ1-1; possibly TRBD1 for D (6 bases). V lost 2 bases and J 4 bases, leaving 6 bases between the germline ends. Germline loops: CDR1 SGHRS, CDR2 YFSETQ. The CDR3 is 12 residues long. CDR3 sequence (DNA): TGCGCCAGCAGCTTACAGGGCACTGAAGCTTTCTTT. This translates into CASSLQGTEAFF.

The chain employs TRBV5-1 and TRBJ2-3, with D perhaps matching TRBD2 (6 bases). Germline CDR1 SGHRS, CDR2 YFSETQ. The CDR3 is made up of 15 amino acids. V was pared by 0 bases and J by 0 bases, with 8 bases between. The CDR3 reads CASSLGGTSTDTQYF. In DNA, the CDR3 is TGCGCCAGCAGCTTGGGTGGGACTAGCACAGATACGCAGTATTTT.

This clone has only a few counts. The rearrangement links TRBV23-1 to TRBJ2-7; D is possibly TRBD2 (6 bases). TRBV23-1 is reported as an ORF; its role is uncertain. V was cut by 3 bases and J by 2 bases, with 17 bases left in between. The CDR3 has 16 residues. The CDR3 region is CASSHSGTRGAYEQYF. Here the CDR3 DNA reads TGCGCCAGCAGTCACTCCGGGACTCGAGGGGCCTACGAGCAGTACTTC.

The chain carries TRBV19 and TRBJ2-2; 7 nucleotides agree with TRBD2. Per the germline V gene, CDR1 is LNHDA and CDR2 is SQIVND (reference sequence). The CDR3 has 18 amino acids. J was trimmed by 5 bases and V by 6 bases; bases with no gene match: 18. CDR3 sequence reads: CASRPPRYGGSLTGELFF. CDR3 DNA: TGTGCCAGTAGACCCCCCCGCTATGGCGGGAGTCTTACCGGGGAGCTGTTTTTT.

The chain has TRBV5-6 and TRBJ2-1; possible D gene TRBD1, 5 bases. Germline CDR1 is SGHDT and CDR2 is YYEEEE. The length of the CDR3 is 17 residues. The V end was cut by 7 bases, the J end by 5 bases, with 25 bases between. This CDR3 reads CASGTQLTGLGDNEQFF. The CDR3 DNA sequence: TGTGCCAGCGGCACCCAATTAACAGGATTAGGGGACAATGAGCAGTTCTTC.

This chain joins TRBV7-3 and TRBJ2-3; tentatively, D is TRBD2 (5 bases). This CDR3 has 14 residues. Trimming cost V 1 base and J 4 bases, with 9 bases left between them. Germline-derived CDR1 and CDR2 are SGHTA and FQGTGA. The CDR3 coding sequence is TGTGCCAGCAGCTTAAGAGTGGGAGCAGATACGCAGTATTTT. It is translated as CASSLRVGADTQYF.

This chain links TRBV6-6 with TRBJ2-3; the match to TRBD1 covers 10 bases. Trimming at V came to 5 bases and at J to 4 bases, leaving 6 bases not matched to a gene. CDR1 and CDR2 (germline): MNHNY, SVGAGI (reference sequence). There are 15 residues in the CDR3. The CDR3 sequence: CASSRGQGSADTQYF. The CDR3 nucleotides read TGTGCCAGCAGTCGGGGACAGGGGAGCGCAGATACGCAGTATTTT.

There are a few counts of this clone. This sequence joins TRBV6-5 and TRBJ2-3; possible D gene TRBD1, 5 bases. The CDR3 is made up of 14 amino acids. Germline V gene sequence: CDR1 MNHEY, CDR2 SVGAGI. V lost 5 bases, J lost 0 bases, and 9 bases lay in between. The chain's CDR3 is CASSGHRSTDTQYF. The CDR3 bases are TGTGCCAGCAGTGGTCACAGGAGCACAGATACGCAGTATTTT.

This clone occurred a few times. The gene calls are TRBV30 and TRBJ1-1; the D is unclear. With 1 base removed from V and 10 bases from J, the gap between germline ends came to 13 bases. The CDR3 runs 12 residues. CDR1 GTSNPN and CDR2 SVGIG come from the germline V gene (reference sequence). CDR3 nucleotide sequence: TGTGCCTGGAGTGATGTTCCTCACGGAGCTTTCTTT. Its protein is CAWSDVPHGAFF.

The chain has TRBV11-2 and TRBJ2-7; D might be TRBD1 (5 bases). Germline CDR1 is SGHAT and CDR2 is FQNNGV. Trimming took off 0 bases at V and 0 bases at J, with 9 bases between the two ends. The CDR3 has 15 amino acids. The CDR3 is CASSLEGVGSYEQYF. Written as DNA, the CDR3 is TGTGCCAGCAGCTTAGAAGGGGTCGGCTCCTACGAGCAGTACTTC.

The V and J genes are TRBV10-3 and TRBJ1-1; 8 nucleotides align to TRBD1. CDR1 is ENHRY, CDR2 SYGVKD, per germline. Trimming at V came to 10 bases and at J to 1 base, leaving 5 bases not matched to a gene. The length of the CDR3 is 13 residues. This CDR3 is CASHGQGNTEAFF. In DNA form, the CDR3 reads TGTGCCAGCCACGGACAGGGGAACACTGAAGCTTTCTTT.